This T cell receptor beta chain is drawn from a study of cytomegalovirus exposure and HLA in healthy donors. Study results and caveats: Sequencing depth across donors, presence/absence analyses assumed, was roughly uniform.

V dropped 3 bases and J dropped 6 bases, with 14 bases sitting between them. The CDR3 contains 15 residues. Per germline, CDR1 MGHDK and CDR2 SYGVNS. Notes on this clone: Its matching antigen is unknown.

The PCR had 60 Vbeta and 13 Jbeta primers. TCRdb's copy holds only in-frame clones and misses some; the assay was immunoSEQ multiplex PCR. The repertoire includes approximately 170,000 clones, about 77% of them detected once, and about 5% sits in the top ten. The sample taken for sequencing was PBMCs. The receptor comes from a man aged 25-40 years in good health and CMV-seropositive. V and J are TRBV25-1 and TRBJ2-2; D possibly corresponds to TRBD2 (6 bases). CDR3 in DNA: TGTGCCAGCAGTGATGGGGGGAGACACTCCGGGGAGCTGTTTTTT. Its translation: CASSDGGRHSGELFF. The variable domain in full, completed from reference TRBV25-1 and TRBJ2-2, reads EADIYQTPRYLVIGTGKKITLECSQTMGHDKMYWYQQDPGMELHLIHYSYGVNSTEKGDLSSESTVSRIRTEHFPLTLESARPSHTSQYLCASSDGGRHSGELFFGEGSRLTVL.